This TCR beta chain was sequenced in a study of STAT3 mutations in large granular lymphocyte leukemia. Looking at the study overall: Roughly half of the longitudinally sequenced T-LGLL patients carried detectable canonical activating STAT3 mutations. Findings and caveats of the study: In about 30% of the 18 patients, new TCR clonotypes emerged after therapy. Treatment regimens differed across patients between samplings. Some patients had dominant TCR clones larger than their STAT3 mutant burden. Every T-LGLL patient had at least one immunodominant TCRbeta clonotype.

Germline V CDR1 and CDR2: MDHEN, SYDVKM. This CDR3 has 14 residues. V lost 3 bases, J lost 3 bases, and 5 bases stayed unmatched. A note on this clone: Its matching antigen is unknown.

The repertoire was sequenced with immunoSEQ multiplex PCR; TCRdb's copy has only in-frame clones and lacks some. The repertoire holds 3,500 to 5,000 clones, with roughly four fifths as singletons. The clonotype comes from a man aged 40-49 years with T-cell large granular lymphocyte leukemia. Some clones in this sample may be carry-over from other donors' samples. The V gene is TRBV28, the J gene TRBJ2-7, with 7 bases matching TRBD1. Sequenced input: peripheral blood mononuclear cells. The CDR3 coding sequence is TGTGCCAGCAGTTTTAGTCCAGGGGGCTACGAGCAGTACTTC. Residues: CASSFSPGGYEQYF. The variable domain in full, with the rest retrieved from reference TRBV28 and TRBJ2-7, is DVKVTQSSRYLVKRTGEKVFLECVQDMDHENMFWYRQDPGLGLRLIYFSYDVKMKEKGDIPEGYSVSREKKERFSLILESASTNQTSMYLCASSFSPGGYEQYFGPGTRLTVT.